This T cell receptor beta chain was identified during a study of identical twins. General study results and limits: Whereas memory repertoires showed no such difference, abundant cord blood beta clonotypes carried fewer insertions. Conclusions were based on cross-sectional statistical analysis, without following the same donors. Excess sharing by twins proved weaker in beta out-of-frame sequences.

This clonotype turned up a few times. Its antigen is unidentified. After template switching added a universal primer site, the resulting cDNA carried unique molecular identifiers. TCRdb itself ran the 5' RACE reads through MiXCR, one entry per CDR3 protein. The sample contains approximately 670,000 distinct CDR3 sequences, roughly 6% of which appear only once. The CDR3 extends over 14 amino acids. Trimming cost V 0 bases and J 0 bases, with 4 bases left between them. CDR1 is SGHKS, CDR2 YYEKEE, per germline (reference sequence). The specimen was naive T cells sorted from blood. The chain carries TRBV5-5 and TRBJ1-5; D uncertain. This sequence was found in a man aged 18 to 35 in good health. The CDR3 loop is CASSLDVSNQPQHF. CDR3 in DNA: TGTGCCAGCAGCTTGGATGTTAGCAATCAGCCCCAGCATTTT.